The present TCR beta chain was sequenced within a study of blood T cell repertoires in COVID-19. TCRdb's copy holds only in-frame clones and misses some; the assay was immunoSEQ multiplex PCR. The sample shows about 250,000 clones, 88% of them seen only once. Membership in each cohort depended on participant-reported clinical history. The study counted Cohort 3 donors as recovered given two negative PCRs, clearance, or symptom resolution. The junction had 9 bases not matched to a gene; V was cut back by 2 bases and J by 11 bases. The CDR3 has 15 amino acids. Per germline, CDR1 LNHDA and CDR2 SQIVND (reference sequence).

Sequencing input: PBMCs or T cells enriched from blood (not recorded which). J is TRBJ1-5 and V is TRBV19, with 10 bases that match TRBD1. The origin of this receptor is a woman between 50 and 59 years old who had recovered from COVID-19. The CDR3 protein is CASSISGTGDRAQHF. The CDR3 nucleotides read TGTGCCAGTAGTATATCCGGGACAGGGGATAGGGCCCAGCATTTT.